The 10 T cell receptor beta chains given below trace back to one sample, sequenced in a study of blood T cell repertoires in COVID-19. TCRdb's copy holds only in-frame clones and misses some; the assay was immunoSEQ multiplex PCR. The repertoire holds a few hundred thousand clones, with about 91% as singletons. The sample was peripheral blood. These receptors originate from a woman aged 60-75 years with acute or convalescent COVID-19.

The rearrangement links TRBV24-1 to TRBJ1-5; the match to TRBD1 covers 10 bases. In germline, CDR1 is KGHDR, CDR2 SFDVKD. V shed 6 bases, J shed 5 bases, and the junction held 9 bases outside the gene matches. CDR3 size: 16 residues. CDR3 coding DNA: TGTGCCACCAGTCCATCAGGACAGGGGGGGCATCAGCCCCAGCATTTT. Translation: CATSPSGQGGHQPQHF.

V and J are TRBV7-9 and TRBJ2-1; TRBD1 agrees at 8 bases. V lost 6 bases, J lost 8 bases, and 21 bases stayed unmatched. The CDR3 has 18 residues. The germline gives CDR1 SEHNR, CDR2 FQNEAQ (reference sequence). In nucleotides, the CDR3 is TGTGCCAGCAGGCTCAGGGGGCGCGGAGCGGGTGAGGGTCATGAGCAGTTCTTC. Translating gives CASRLRGRGAGEGHEQFF. Based on the CDR3 plus reference TRBV7-9 and TRBJ2-1, the full variable domain is DTGVSQNPRHKITKRGQNVTFRCDPISEHNRLYWYRQTLGQGPEFLTYFQNEAQLEKSRLLSDRFSAERPKGSFSTLEIQRTEQGDSAMYLCASRLRGRGAGEGHEQFFGPGTRLTVL.

The chain combines TRBV18 with TRBJ2-1, with 7 bases fitting TRBD2. The CDR3 sequence is 14 residues long. V gave up 4 bases and J gave up 4 bases; unmatched junction bases: 4. The germline CDR1 and CDR2 sequences are KGHSH and LQKENI. CDR3 region: CASSLAGAYNEQFF. The CDR3 DNA is TGTGCCAGCTCACTCGCGGGAGCTTACAATGAGCAGTTCTTC.

The chain combines TRBV4-2 with TRBJ2-7; TRBD2 might be the D (7 bases). The germline V and J ends were trimmed by 0 bases and 3 bases, with 15 bases remaining between them. This CDR3 region has 16 residues. Germline V CDR1 and CDR2: LGHNA, YNFKEQ. DNA of the CDR3: TGTGCCAGCAGCCAAGATGGGGGGGCGGGCCTCTACGAGCAGTACTTC. It encodes CASSQDGGAGLYEQYF.

V gene TRBV18 combines with J gene TRBJ1-1, with D tentatively TRBD1 (5 bases). The germline V gene encodes CDR1 KGHSH and CDR2 LQKENI. The CDR3 runs 14 residues. Between the trimmed V and J ends, which lost 1 base and 6 bases, there was a span of 12 bases. CDR3 sequence (DNA): TGTGCCAGCTCACCACAAGGCAGGGTGGCTGAAGCTTTCTTT. Its protein product is CASSPQGRVAEAFF. Filled out from reference TRBV18 and TRBJ1-1, the complete variable domain reads NAGVMQNPRHLVRRRGQEARLRCSPMKGHSHVYWYRQLPEEGLKFMVYLQKENIIDESGMPKERFSAEFPKEGPSILRIQQVVRGDSAAYFCASSPQGRVAEAFFGQGTRLTVV.

The chain carries TRBV21-1 and TRBJ1-1. TRBV21-1 is a pseudogene segment. The CDR3 runs to 16 residues. The CDR3 here is CASSPDCTQEGTEAFF. The CDR3 DNA reads TGTGCCAGCAGCCCGGACTGTACCCAAGAGGGCACTGAAGCTTTCTTT.

The chain is built from TRBV2 and TRBJ2-5; the D is unclear. The V gene lost 2 bases and the J gene lost 7 bases, with 14 bases spanning the gap. The CDR3 extends over 14 amino acids. Germline values: CDR1 SNHLY, CDR2 FYNNEI. The CDR3 DNA reads as TGTGCCAGCAGTGAAAGCCAGGCGCTGGGGACCCAGTACTTC. Translated, it gives CASSESQALGTQYF.

The chain employs TRBV28 and TRBJ1-2; D not resolved. Germline CDR1 reads MDHEN; CDR2 reads SYDVKM. The CDR3 extends over 16 amino acids. Trimming shortened V by 5 bases and J by 1 base, and 17 bases separated the two germline ends. DNA of the CDR3: TGTGCCAGCAGTCCCTCACCAGGTCGACATAACTATGGCTACACCTTC. This translates into CASSPSPGRHNYGYTF.

This chain connects TRBV28 to TRBJ2-2, with 7 nucleotides matching TRBD1. The CDR3 contains 14 residues. V lost 2 bases to trimming and J lost 3 bases; unmatched junction nucleotides: 0. CDR1 is MDHEN and CDR2 is SYDVKM in the germline V gene. For the CDR3, the DNA is TGTGCCAGCAGTTTACAGGGGGACACCGGGGAGCTGTTTTTT. Residues: CASSLQGDTGELFF.

This rearrangement joins TRBV5-6 to TRBJ1-5; unclear D gene. Germline CDR1 and CDR2: SGHDT and YYEEEE. This CDR3 comprises 14 residues. Trimming pared 0 bases from V and 3 bases from J, leaving 7 bases between. The CDR3 loop is CASSLGLINQPQHF. The CDR3 DNA reads as TGTGCCAGCAGCTTGGGACTGATCAATCAGCCCCAGCATTTT. The variable domain in full, with the rest retrieved from reference TRBV5-6 and TRBJ1-5, is DAGVTQSPTHLIKTRGQQVTLRCSPKSGHDTVSWYQQALGQGPQFIFQYYEEEERQRGNFPDRFSGHQFPNYSSELNVNALLLGDSALYLCASSLGLINQPQHFGDGTRLSIL.